The 8 T cell receptor beta chains below were found in one sample sequenced in a study of memory CD4+ T cells and cytomegalovirus serostatus. The sort gate was single viable CD3+CD4+CD8-CD45RO+ cells for memory CD4+ T cells. Measured with immunoSEQ multiplex PCR; TCRdb has only the in-frame clones, and not every one. Of some 52,000 clones listed, roughly 72% are singletons. Sample: memory CD4+ T cells from blood. Receptor source: an adult in good health and CMV-seronegative.

The J gene is TRBJ2-2, the V gene TRBV7-9, with D perhaps TRBD2 (6 bases). Trimming took 4 bases from V and 8 from J, leaving 20 bases between them. CDR3 length: 16 amino acids. CDR1 SEHNR and CDR2 FQNEAQ come from the germline V gene (reference sequence). This CDR3 reads CASSYGTVQGLGELFF. CDR3 DNA sequence: TGTGCCAGCAGCTACGGGACTGTGCAAGGTTTGGGGGAGCTGTTTTTT.

This clone has a single count. Here the CDR3 reads CASSLGQLNTGELFF. Here the CDR3 DNA reads TGCGCCAGCAGCTTGGGACAGCTGAACACCGGGGAGCTGTTTTTT. The V call is TRBV5-1, the J call TRBJ2-2, with TRBD1 as a possible D gene (5 bases). CDR1 and CDR2 (germline): SGHRS, YFSETQ. V gave up 0 bases and J gave up 1 base, with 7 bases separating them. The CDR3 covers 15 residues.

CDR3 nucleotides: TGTGCCAGCAGCCGCCGGGGGACTAGGGAGAGTGAGCAGTTCTTC. Translating it yields CASSRRGTRESEQFF. V and J are TRBV7-2 and TRBJ2-1; 8 nucleotides agree with TRBD2. Per germline, CDR1 SGHTA and CDR2 FQGNSA. The V segment lost 5 bases and the J segment 9 bases; nucleotides outside the gene matches: 12. The CDR3 runs 15 residues. Combining the CDR3 with reference TRBV7-2 and TRBJ2-1 gives the whole variable domain GAGVSQSPSNKVTEKGKDVELRCDPISGHTALYWYRQSLGQGLEFLIYFQGNSAPDKSGLPSDRFSAERTGGSVSTLTIQRTQQEDSAVYLCASSRRGTRESEQFFGPGTRLTVL.

This clone was found once. The rearrangement uses TRBV7-6 and TRBJ2-7; D gene uncertain. Trimming removed 5 bases at V and 3 bases at J, with 8 bases between. This CDR3 spans 12 amino acids. Germline-derived CDR1 and CDR2 are SGHVS and FNYEAQ. This CDR3 reads CASSDDIYEQYF. CDR3 DNA sequence: TGTGCCAGCAGCGATGACATCTACGAGCAGTACTTC.

The chain carries TRBV6-6 and TRBJ1-1; tentative D call: TRBD1 (5 bases). Trimming pared 7 bases from V and 5 bases from J, leaving 20 bases between. The CDR3 is 15 residues long. Germline V gene sequence: CDR1 MNHNY, CDR2 SVGAGI (reference sequence). CDR3 nucleotide sequence: TGTGCCAGCAAACACGCGGTTGGGGCGAGTACTGAAGCTTTCTTT. This codes for CASKHAVGASTEAFF.

The chain combines TRBV6-1 with TRBJ2-2; D uncertain. The V end was cut by 0 bases, the J end by 5 bases, with 10 bases between. The germline CDR1 and CDR2 sequences are MNHNS and SASEGT. CDR3 length: 15 residues. The CDR3 protein is CASSEATGFTGELFF. DNA for the CDR3: TGTGCCAGCAGTGAAGCGACCGGGTTTACCGGGGAGCTGTTTTTT.

This clone has only one observation. The chain combines TRBV30 with TRBJ2-5, with 13 nucleotides matching TRBD2. CDR1 and CDR2 (germline): GTSNPN, SVGIG (reference sequence). J lost 3 bases, V lost 3 bases, and 10 bases had no gene match. CDR3 length equals 17 residues. Here the CDR3 reads CAWSPGVLAGGKETQYF. DNA of the CDR3: TGTGCCTGGAGCCCCGGGGTACTAGCGGGGGGGAAAGAGACCCAGTACTTC.

This clone was counted between two and nine times. The chain combines TRBV6-6 with TRBJ1-5, with D possibly TRBD1 on 5 matching bases. This CDR3 region has 15 residues. CDR1 and CDR2 from the germline V gene are MNHNY and SVGAGI (reference sequence). V was cut by 0 bases and J by 4 bases, with 10 bases left in between. As DNA, the CDR3 is TGTGCCAGCAGTTACTCGGGGGACCCAAATCAGCCCCAGCATTTT. Translation: CASSYSGDPNQPQHF.